A selection of T cell receptor beta chains follows, all from one sample in a study of beta chain features in type 1 diabetes. TCRdb's copy holds only in-frame clones and misses some; the assay was immunoSEQ multiplex PCR. The sample carries tens of thousands of clones, roughly half recorded once. The sample was Tregs from blood. The receptors come from a woman between 40 and 50 years old with type 1 diabetes. Each CDR3 is given with its conserved first and last residue. The D gene is left open where the match is weak. Not all rows give a size; the values are once, few, many and, for expanded clones, a class.

>TRBV11-1|.|TRBJ2-7|.
CASSHIYGYEQYF
TGTGCCAGCAGCCATATCTACGGCTACGAGCAGTACTTC
>TRBV10-3|TRBD1|TRBJ1-5|many
CATNRDRAQPQHF
TGTGCCACCAACCGGGACAGGGCTCAGCCCCAGCATTTT
>TRBV6-1|.|TRBJ2-5|.
CASSDRGWGVSQETQYF
TGTGCCAGCAGTGATAGAGGGTGGGGGGTTTCACAAGAGACCCAGTACTTC
>TRBV4-3|.|TRBJ2-1|.
CASSQDTGTYNEQFF
TGCGCCAGCAGCCAAGATACGGGGACCTACAATGAGCAGTTCTTC
>TRBV28|.|TRBJ2-2|.
CASSSPGRGGVGELFF
TGTGCCAGCAGTTCCCCGGGACGGGGAGGCGTCGGGGAGCTGTTTTTT
>TRBV7-6|.|TRBJ1-4|once
CASSPLEKLFF
TGTGCCAGCAGCCCTCTTGAAAAACTGTTTTTT
>TRBV4-3|TRBD2|TRBJ2-1|few
CASSRAGGPYNEQFF
TGCGCCAGCAGCCGGGCGGGAGGGCCCTACAATGAGCAGTTCTTC
>TRBV5-4|.|TRBJ2-3|.
CASSLASTDTQYF
TGTGCCAGCAGCTTAGCTAGCACAGATACGCAGTATTTT
>TRBV7-9|TRBD1|TRBJ2-3|.
CASSLGQGMNF
TGTGCCAGCAGCCTGGGACAGGGAATGAATTTT
>TRBV11-3|TRBD1|TRBJ2-5|.
CASSRGTEGTQYF
TGTGCCAGCAGCCGAGGGACAGAGGGGACCCAGTACTTC
>TRBV29-1|TRBD1|TRBJ2-7|.
CSAGTGTSYEQYF
TGCAGCGCCGGGACAGGGACCTCCTACGAGCAGTACTTC
>TRBV7-3|.|TRBJ2-3|.
CASSPQGPDTQYF
TGTGCCAGCAGCCCGCAGGGGCCAGATACGCAGTATTTT
>TRBV7-9|TRBD1|TRBJ2-1|few
CASSRDRYNEQFF
TGTGCCAGCAGCCGGGACAGATATAATGAGCAGTTCTTC
>TRBV28|TRBD2|TRBJ2-7|.
CASRRLAGGLPYEQYF
TGTGCCAGCAGAAGACTAGCGGGAGGCCTCCCGTACGAGCAGTACTTC
>TRBV6-5|.|TRBJ2-5|.
CASSLHSYQETQYF
TGTGCCAGCAGTCTTCACTCCTACCAAGAGACCCAGTACTTC
>TRBV4-3|TRBD2|TRBJ2-2|.
CASSQLILAGETGELFF
TGCGCCAGCAGCCAACTAATACTAGCGGGAGAAACCGGGGAGCTGTTTTTT
>TRBV7-2|.|TRBJ2-7|.
CASSSWAGYEQYF
TGTGCCAGCAGCTCATGGGCGGGCTACGAGCAGTACTTC
>TRBV30|.|TRBJ1-1|.
CAWSRRIMNTEAFF
TGTGCCTGGAGTAGGCGGATCATGAACACTGAAGCTTTCTTT
>TRBV15|.|TRBJ1-5|.
CATSRGDDKPQHF
TGTGCCACCAGCAGAGGTGACGACAAGCCCCAGCATTTT
>TRBV5-6|TRBD1|TRBJ2-1|few
CASSFDRDNEQFF
TGTGCCAGCAGCTTCGACAGGGACAATGAGCAGTTCTTC
>TRBV9|.|TRBJ2-2|few
CASGRGAANTGELFF
TGTGCCAGCGGACGGGGGGCCGCGAACACCGGGGAGCTGTTTTTT
>TRBV14|TRBD2|TRBJ2-3|few
CASSLGRSGGATNTQYF
TGTGCCAGCAGCCTCGGCCGTAGCGGGGGGGCGACAAATACGCAGTATTTT